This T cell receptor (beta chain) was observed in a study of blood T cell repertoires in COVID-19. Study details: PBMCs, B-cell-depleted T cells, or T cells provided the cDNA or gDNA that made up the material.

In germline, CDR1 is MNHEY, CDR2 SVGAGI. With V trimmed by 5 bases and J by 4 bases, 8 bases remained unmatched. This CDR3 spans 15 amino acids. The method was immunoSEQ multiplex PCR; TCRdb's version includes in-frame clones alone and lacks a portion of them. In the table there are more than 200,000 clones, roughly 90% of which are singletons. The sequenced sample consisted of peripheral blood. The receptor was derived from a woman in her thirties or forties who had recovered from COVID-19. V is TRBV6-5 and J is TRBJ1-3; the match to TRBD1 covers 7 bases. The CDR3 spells CASSRQGIAGNTIYF. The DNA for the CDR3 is TGTGCCAGCAGTCGACAGGGAATAGCGGGAAACACCATATATTTT.